These T cell receptor beta chains were read from a single sample in a study of T cell repertoires in cytomegalovirus infection. TCRdb reprocessed the reads via MiXCR and lists one record per CDR3 protein. Of around 550,000 distinct CDR3 sequences detected, more than 20% appear once; the ten largest clones hold around 14%. Sequencing was carried out using PBMCs. Receptor source: a human donor in good health (CMV status not recorded). Some clones in this sample may be carry-over from other donors' samples. The CDR3 runs from the conserved cysteine through the conserved F or W. Fields, in order: D gene, J gene, V gene, clone size, CDR3 length, CDR3 DNA, CDR3 protein. D genes are given only for firm matches. The listing skips clone size in some rows; elsewhere it reads once, few, many or a size class.

d_gene: .; j_gene: TRBJ1-5; v_gene: TRBV6-1; abundance: few; len: 12; CDR3nt: TGTGGGACGAGGGGACTCCATTTGGCCCAGCATTTT; CDR3aa: CGTRGLHLAQHF
d_gene: .; j_gene: TRBJ1-2; v_gene: TRBV7-9; abundance: few; len: 14; CDR3nt: TGTGCCAGCAGCTTAGTCGCCCCCTGGGGTGGCTACACCTTC; CDR3aa: CASSLVAPWGGYTF
d_gene: .; j_gene: TRBJ2-1; v_gene: TRBV20-1; abundance: .; len: 12; CDR3nt: TGCAGTGCCCCACTTTTCTACAATGAGCAGTTCTTC; CDR3aa: CSAPLFYNEQFF
d_gene: TRBD1; j_gene: TRBJ1-2; v_gene: TRBV11-2; abundance: .; len: 13; CDR3nt: TGTGCCAGCAGCTCGGGACAGCATTATGGCTACACCTTC; CDR3aa: CASSSGQHYGYTF
d_gene: .; j_gene: TRBJ1-2; v_gene: TRBV7-2; abundance: .; len: 14; CDR3nt: TGTGCCAGCAGCTTAGGATATCAGACCTATGGCTACACCTTC; CDR3aa: CASSLGYQTYGYTF
d_gene: .; j_gene: TRBJ1-3; v_gene: TRBV7-8; abundance: many; len: 14; CDR3nt: TGTGCCAGCAGCTTAGTTAGAGAGGCGTACACCATATATTTT; CDR3aa: CASSLVREAYTIYF
d_gene: TRBD1; j_gene: TRBJ1-5; v_gene: TRBV6-2/TRBV6-3; abundance: few; len: 17; CDR3nt: TGTGCCAGCAGCGCAGGGACAGGGGTACCTAGCAATCAGCCCCAGCATTTT; CDR3aa: CASSAGTGVPSNQPQHF
d_gene: .; j_gene: TRBJ1-5; v_gene: TRBV7-9; abundance: .; len: 13; CDR3nt: TGTGCCAGCAGCTTAAACAGGCTCCAGCCCCAGCATTTT; CDR3aa: CASSLNRLQPQHF
d_gene: .; j_gene: TRBJ2-6; v_gene: TRBV7-2; abundance: many; len: 16; CDR3nt: TGTGCCAGCAGCATAAAACAGGGTGCCGGGGCCAACGTCCTGACTTTC; CDR3aa: CASSIKQGAGANVLTF
d_gene: .; j_gene: TRBJ2-7; v_gene: TRBV27; abundance: few; len: 13; CDR3nt: TGTGCCAGCAGTTCGAGCGATTCCGACGAGCAGTACTTC; CDR3aa: CASSSSDSDEQYF
d_gene: .; j_gene: TRBJ1-4; v_gene: TRBV7-6; abundance: .; len: 14; CDR3nt: TGTGCCAGCAGCTTAGGCAGGAACTATGAAAAACTGTTTTTT; CDR3aa: CASSLGRNYEKLFF
d_gene: TRBD2; j_gene: TRBJ2-7; v_gene: TRBV7-8; abundance: .; len: 15; CDR3nt: TGTGCCAGCAGTCGTACTAGCGGGAGACTCTACGAGCAGTACTTC; CDR3aa: CASSRTSGRLYEQYF
d_gene: .; j_gene: TRBJ1-4; v_gene: TRBV10-3; abundance: few; len: 14; CDR3nt: TGTGCCACAGCCACAGGGCAGACTAATGAAAAACTGTTTTTT; CDR3aa: CATATGQTNEKLFF
d_gene: TRBD2; j_gene: TRBJ2-1; v_gene: TRBV28; abundance: few; len: 17; CDR3nt: TGTGCCAGCAGTTCGCTAGCGGAGATGCGAACCTACAATGAGCAGTTCTTC; CDR3aa: CASSSLAEMRTYNEQFF
d_gene: .; j_gene: TRBJ2-3; v_gene: TRBV24-1; abundance: .; len: 15; CDR3nt: TGTGCCACCAGTCGCGCGGACCGCAGGGGAGATACGCAGTATTTT; CDR3aa: CATSRADRRGDTQYF
d_gene: .; j_gene: TRBJ2-5; v_gene: TRBV20-1; abundance: .; len: 16; CDR3nt: TGCAGTGCCGCTGGTAGAGCCAAGGGGTACGGGGAGACCCAGTACTTC; CDR3aa: CSAAGRAKGYGETQYF
d_gene: TRBD1; j_gene: TRBJ2-1; v_gene: TRBV7-2; abundance: many; len: 23; CDR3nt: TGTGCCAGCAGCTTAGACGACAGGGGTAGTTTGCTAAGGTTGAACAGATCCTACAATGAGCAGTTCTTC; CDR3aa: CASSLDDRGSLLRLNRSYNEQFF
d_gene: TRBD1; j_gene: TRBJ2-5; v_gene: TRBV7-2; abundance: many; len: 14; CDR3nt: TGTGCCAGCAGCTGGGACAGGGGAGGGGAGACCCAGTACTTC; CDR3aa: CASSWDRGGETQYF
d_gene: TRBD2; j_gene: TRBJ2-3; v_gene: TRBV7-3; abundance: .; len: 16; CDR3nt: TGTGCCAGCAGCCTCCTAGGGGCGGGAGATACAGATACGCAGTATTTT; CDR3aa: CASSLLGAGDTDTQYF
d_gene: .; j_gene: TRBJ2-1; v_gene: TRBV7-2; abundance: many; len: 18; CDR3nt: TGTGCCAGCAGCCGCCGGACATTGGACGCCTACTTAGACAATGAGCAGTTCTTC; CDR3aa: CASSRRTLDAYLDNEQFF
d_gene: .; j_gene: TRBJ2-1; v_gene: TRBV28; abundance: .; len: 13; CDR3nt: TGTGCCAGCGATCAGGGCTCCTACAATGAGCAGTTCTTC; CDR3aa: CASDQGSYNEQFF
d_gene: .; j_gene: TRBJ2-3; v_gene: TRBV20-1; abundance: .; len: 11; CDR3nt: TGCAGTGCTAGCCAAGGTGATACGCAGTATTTT; CDR3aa: CSASQGDTQYF
d_gene: .; j_gene: TRBJ1-5; v_gene: TRBV7-2; abundance: many; len: 15; CDR3nt: TGTGCCAGCAGCTTAGCAGGGGTCAACAATCAGCCCCAGCATTTT; CDR3aa: CASSLAGVNNQPQHF
d_gene: .; j_gene: TRBJ1-2; v_gene: TRBV5-6; abundance: few; len: 15; CDR3nt: TGTGCCAGCAGCTGGGGGCTGGTAGAGGGGTATGGCTACACCTTC; CDR3aa: CASSWGLVEGYGYTF
d_gene: TRBD1; j_gene: TRBJ2-5; v_gene: TRBV7-9; abundance: many; len: 15; CDR3nt: TGTGCCAGCAGTCAGGACAGGGCCCTACAAGAGACCCAGTACTTC; CDR3aa: CASSQDRALQETQYF
d_gene: TRBD1; j_gene: TRBJ1-2; v_gene: TRBV9; abundance: few; len: 14; CDR3nt: TGTGCCAGCAGCCAAGGGGGCGTCATGAATGGCTACACCTTC; CDR3aa: CASSQGGVMNGYTF
d_gene: .; j_gene: TRBJ2-3; v_gene: TRBV5-3; abundance: .; len: 16; CDR3nt: TGTGCCAGCAGCTTGTCACGGGGGTCTAGCACAGATACGCAGTATTTT; CDR3aa: CASSLSRGSSTDTQYF
d_gene: TRBD1; j_gene: TRBJ2-5; v_gene: TRBV13; abundance: few; len: 15; CDR3nt: TGTGCCAGCAGCTTAGTGGGACAGGGTGTGCAGACCCAGTACTTC; CDR3aa: CASSLVGQGVQTQYF
d_gene: .; j_gene: TRBJ2-1; v_gene: TRBV7-2; abundance: many; len: 15; CDR3nt: TGTGCCAGCAGCACGCGGGTGACAGATTACAATGAGCAGTTCTTC; CDR3aa: CASSTRVTDYNEQFF
d_gene: .; j_gene: TRBJ2-1; v_gene: TRBV4-1; abundance: .; len: 18; CDR3nt: TGCGCCAGCAGCCAAGGGACCGTCTCCTCCGATGGCTACAATGAGCAGTTCTTC; CDR3aa: CASSQGTVSSDGYNEQFF
d_gene: .; j_gene: TRBJ2-1; v_gene: TRBV6-5; abundance: .; len: 12; CDR3nt: TGTGCCAGCAGTGGGATGAGCAATGAGCAGTTCTTC; CDR3aa: CASSGMSNEQFF
d_gene: .; j_gene: TRBJ2-1; v_gene: TRBV7-3; abundance: .; len: 14; CDR3nt: TGTGCCAGCAGCCCTAAGAATAACGGGGATGAGCAGTTCTTC; CDR3aa: CASSPKNNGDEQFF
d_gene: .; j_gene: TRBJ1-6; v_gene: TRBV2; abundance: .; len: 14; CDR3nt: TGTGCCAGCAGTTCGGGGTCCACAAATTCACCCCTCCACTTT; CDR3aa: CASSSGSTNSPLHF
d_gene: TRBD1; j_gene: TRBJ2-7; v_gene: TRBV28; abundance: .; len: 12; CDR3nt: TGTGCCAGCAACATACAGGGGGTCGAGCAGTACTTC; CDR3aa: CASNIQGVEQYF
d_gene: .; j_gene: TRBJ1-4; v_gene: TRBV7-2; abundance: many; len: 14; CDR3nt: TGTGCCAGCAGCTTAGGTCCCCCGGCAGGAAAACTGTTTTTT; CDR3aa: CASSLGPPAGKLFF
d_gene: TRBD2; j_gene: TRBJ2-7; v_gene: TRBV7-2; abundance: .; len: 14; CDR3nt: TGTGCCAGCAGCTCGAGCGGGAGATTGGGCGAGCAGTACTTC; CDR3aa: CASSSSGRLGEQYF
d_gene: TRBD2; j_gene: TRBJ2-1; v_gene: TRBV4-2; abundance: .; len: 16; CDR3nt: TGTGCCAGCAGCCAAAAGGGACTAGCGGCGTACAATGAGCAGTTCTTC; CDR3aa: CASSQKGLAAYNEQFF
d_gene: .; j_gene: TRBJ1-3; v_gene: TRBV11-2; abundance: many; len: 13; CDR3nt: TGTGCCAGCAGCCAGGGGACGGGAAACACCATATATTTT; CDR3aa: CASSQGTGNTIYF
d_gene: .; j_gene: TRBJ2-7; v_gene: TRBV28; abundance: .; len: 19; CDR3nt: TGTGCCAGCAGTTCCTACTTCACGGACGAGGAGAATTTTTCCTACGAGCAGTACTTC; CDR3aa: CASSSYFTDEENFSYEQYF
d_gene: .; j_gene: TRBJ2-3; v_gene: TRBV29-1; abundance: few; len: 14; CDR3nt: TGCAGCGTAGCGGGACAGCCGAGCACAGATACGCAGTATTTT; CDR3aa: CSVAGQPSTDTQYF